This TCR beta chain was found in a study of blood T cell repertoires in COVID-19. The junction had 7 bases not matched to a gene; V was cut back by 8 bases and J by 7 bases. Germline values: CDR1 SNHLY, CDR2 FYNNEI. This CDR3 has 13 amino acids. Clones were read by immunoSEQ multiplex PCR, and TCRdb kept only the in-frame ones, dropping some. Of roughly 260,000 clones in the sample, roughly 85% are singletons; the top ten hold under 2.5%. Participants were placed into cohorts based on the clinical history they reported. The material sequenced was PBMCs or T cells enriched from blood (not recorded which). The sequence came from a woman between 45 and 65 years old who had recovered from COVID-19. The V and J genes are TRBV2 and TRBJ1-2, with 10 nucleotides matching TRBD1. CDR3 loop: CASQGTGDIGYTF. The CDR3 bases are TGTGCCAGCCAGGGGACAGGGGATATTGGCTACACCTTC.